The sequence of this T cell receptor beta chain was determined in a study of cytomegalovirus exposure and HLA in healthy donors. Comments on this clone: Its specificity is not known. Other DNA sequences within the sample encode an identical CDR3.

Trimming cost V 3 bases and J 2 bases, with 22 bases left between them. The CDR3 totals 18 residues. Germline V lookup: CDR1 MNHEY, CDR2 SMNVEV (reference sequence). General study findings and limits: TCR beta V- and J-gene trimming, according to a later analysis, was linked to a missense DCLRE1C variant. No immune exposure information besides CMV serostatus was available. The study found most TCR sequences rare, yet found some public TCRs in many donors. In presence/absence analyses, roughly uniform sequencing depth across donors was assumed.

The PCR was carried out with 60 Vbeta primers and 13 Jbeta primers. TCRdb's table, derived via immunoSEQ multiplex PCR, lists solely in-frame clones and lacks some. Of around 100,000 clones in the sample, 80% to 85% were seen once. The sequence was obtained from a woman in her seventies in good health and CMV-seropositive. Sequencing was done on a sample of PBMCs. The V gene is TRBV27, the J gene TRBJ1-2; possible D gene TRBD1, 6 bases. The CDR3 nucleotides read TGTGCCAGCAGTTTCGATAGGTCAGGGGACGGCGCCAACTATGGCTACACCTTC. Its translation: CASSFDRSGDGANYGYTF.